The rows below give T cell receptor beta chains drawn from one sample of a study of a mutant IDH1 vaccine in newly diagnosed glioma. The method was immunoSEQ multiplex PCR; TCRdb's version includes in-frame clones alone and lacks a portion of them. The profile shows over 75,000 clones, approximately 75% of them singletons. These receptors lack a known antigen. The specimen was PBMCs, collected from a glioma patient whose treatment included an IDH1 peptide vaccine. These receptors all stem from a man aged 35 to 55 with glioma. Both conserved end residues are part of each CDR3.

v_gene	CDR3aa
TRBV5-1	CASRSSGKSTETQYF
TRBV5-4	CASSALGGEQLRKQFF
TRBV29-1	CSVEASGVGTDTQYF
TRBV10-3	CAISDRAGQGYEQYF
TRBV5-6	CASSLETRTYEQYF
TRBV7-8	CASSLGLAGLAKNIQYF
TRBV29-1	CSVGQGWETQYF
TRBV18	CASSPRMDLPLGYTF
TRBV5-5	CASSLFRGRNEKLFF
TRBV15	CATSRSGREDTQYF
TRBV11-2	CASRPPRGGGARNEQFF
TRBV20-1	CSALGDTEAFF
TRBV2	CASTLGPGPNEKLFF
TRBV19	CASSTLRENTEAFF
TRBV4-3	CASSQERGNEQYF
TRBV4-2	CASSQGPGLAEGSYNEQFF
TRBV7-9	CASSREGLAGRNEQFF
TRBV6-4	CASSDSQLAGGPLFF
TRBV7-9	CASNTPGQGGSNYGYTF
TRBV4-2	CASSQEFGPHSGNTIYF
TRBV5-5	CASSLIITRPQHF
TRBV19	CASSGPGQSNYGYTF
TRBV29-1	CSAGTGRNEQYF
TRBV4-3	CASSQSSGGPTYEQYF
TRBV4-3	CASSQDGSGRSSYEQYF
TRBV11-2	CASSIDRVSGANVLTF
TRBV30	CAWSAGLAGVGNEQFF
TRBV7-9	CASSSGVVYEQYF
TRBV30	CAWSVSGPNEQFF
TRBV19	CASSEGQGNRQPQHF
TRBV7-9	CASSRTTGDGNTIYF
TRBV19	CASMGQNQPQHF
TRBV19	CASSRLNTEAFF
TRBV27	CASTPTGSAYEQYF
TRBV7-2	CASSLASLARLNTEAFF